This TCR beta chain came from a study of CD8 T cells in Susac syndrome (dated by TCRdb to the late 2010s). Background for the entire study: Repertoire sequencing was used to test whether CD8+ T cell activation and differentiation in Susac syndrome was antigen driven. The paper as a whole reports these results and caveats: The number of individuals in the TCR sequencing and HLA analysis was recognized as being relatively small.

Comment on this clonotype: Its antigen target is currently unknown. No base quality information exists; no much larger clone differs at one position.

RNA was extracted using the RNeasy kit, and roughly 0.5 to 1 microgram was reverse transcribed with random hexamers. TCR beta CDR3 regions were amplified with the immunoSEQ multiplex PCR assay covering 54 Vbeta and 13 Jbeta segments. To correct PCR amplification bias, a synthetic template baseline was used for both primer optimization and computational correction. In the source study's methods: Only productive sequences were kept, with reads annotated to V, D and J genes according to IMGT and analyzed in immunoSEQ Analyzer. Clonality was calculated as one minus the Shannon entropy normalized by log2 of the number of productive unique sequences. Public and private clones were assessed among the 100 most prevalent clones of each patient and control. A clone was defined as Susac-specific if it was absent from the healthy and MS cohorts, from over a thousand published viral clones and from other ImmuneACCESS disease sequences. Through fastp at Q25 and MiXCR, TCRdb rebuilt clones from the public reads, retaining in-frame beta chains. Each record represents a unique CDR3 protein, reported with the most common genes and DNA among its rows. The V and J calls and clone size are TCRdb's, not the authors'. Here the sample has roughly 200,000 distinct CDR3 sequences; roughly 96% occur a single time. 0.095% to 0.12% of the sample rests with the top ten.

The CDR3, from cysteine to phenylalanine, totals 14 residues. Only CDR3 DNA is held: 42 bases, read in frame from base 1. CDR1 and CDR2 (SGDLS, YYNGEE) derive from the germline V gene. V is cut back by 6 bases and J by 8 bases, with 11 bases in the junction unmatched. High-throughput TCR beta sequencing profiled peripheral blood CD8+ and CD4+ T cells from healthy donors, Susac syndrome patients and multiple sclerosis patients. Healthy donors were age- and sex-matched controls. CD8+ TEMRA cells were enriched by FACS, while bulk CD8+ and CD4+ T cells were purified by magnetic negative isolation. Blood was drawn into EDTA tubes, processed within 24 hours, and PBMCs were isolated by density gradient centrifugation. PBMCs intended for TCR sequencing were frozen in liquid nitrogen and were later thawed in a 37 degrees C water bath. Purity of sorted or isolated CD4+, CD8+ and CD8+ TEMRA cells was at least 90%.

The TCR was taken from a human donor in good health. The sample consisted of CD4+ T cells from PBMCs. The V and J segments used are TRBV9 and TRBJ2-3; TRBD2 aligns with 8 central bases. The CDR3 reads CASTPPAGVGTQYF. The nucleotide sequence reads TGTGCCAGCACCCCCCCAGCGGGAGTAGGTACGCAGTATTTT.